The TCR beta chain under discussion was sequenced for a study of T cells in Graves' hyperthyroidism and ophthalmopathy. The CDR3 runs 14 residues. The V gene lost 7 bases and the J gene lost 2 bases, with 12 bases spanning the gap. In germline, CDR1 is KGHDR, CDR2 SFDVKD. Ten or more counts support this clonotype. The antigen remains unidentified. The study's findings and limits: Separation of ophthalmopathy from stable hyperthyroidism was achieved by a 13 V-J model. Most thyroid clonotypes expanded above 0.001 were also detected in blood.

Researchers took RNA transcripts and amplified the TCR beta CDR3 regions from them. The study used the HTBI primer set for a first-round RT-PCR of the TCR CDR3. TCRdb re-called the multiplex PCR reads through MiXCR, storing one row per CDR3 protein. Of 340,000 or so distinct CDR3 sequences in the sample, 21% were seen once. Diagnoses used clinical symptoms, serum thyroxine and TRAb, thyroid ultrasound and orbital computed tomography. The source of this sequence is a woman aged 50 to 65 with Graves' hyperthyroidism. The sample taken for sequencing was blood. The chain links TRBV24-1 to TRBJ2-3; D is ambiguous. The CDR3 here is CATSARGFTDTQYF. In nucleotides, the CDR3 is TGTGCCACCAGCGCTCGAGGCTTCACAGATACGCAGTATTTT.